A single sample is the source of the 10 T cell receptor beta chains below, sequenced in a study of blood T cells in healthy people across ages. Combining a sample-barcoded 5' primer with a J-beta primer mix, a second PCR ran for roughly 6 to 12 cycles. TCRdb reanalysed the 5' RACE reads using MiXCR and keeps one entry per CDR3 protein. The sample lists 790,000 or so distinct CDR3 sequences, around 50% occurring once. Sequenced input: blood. The receptors come from a man aged 35 to 55 in good health.

CDR3 protein: CASRGTAVNEKLFF. In DNA form, the CDR3 reads TGTGCCAGTAGAGGGACCGCAGTTAATGAAAAACTGTTTTTT. The chain links TRBV19 to TRBJ1-4; D is perhaps TRBD1 (5 bases). V was shortened by 6 bases and J by 4 bases, with 12 bases between the two germline ends. Germline assignment: CDR1 LNHDA and CDR2 SQIVND (reference sequence). The CDR3 has 14 residues.

The chain joins TRBV28 to TRBJ2-3; 9 bases are shared with TRBD1. Germline V gene sequence: CDR1 MDHEN, CDR2 SYDVKM. The CDR3 spans 15 residues. The V segment lost 2 bases and the J segment 5 bases; nucleotides outside the gene matches: 5. CDR3 in DNA: TGTGCCAGCAGTTTAGGTGGGACAGGGCAAGATACGCAGTATTTT. Translating gives CASSLGGTGQDTQYF.

The chain employs TRBV5-1 and TRBJ1-2; 8 nucleotides agree with TRBD1. This CDR3 is 15 amino acids long. Germline CDR1 reads SGHRS; CDR2 reads YFSETQ. The V gene end was trimmed by 2 bases and the J gene end by 4 bases; junction bases not matched to a gene: 7. The CDR3 here is CASSFPTGGPYGYTF. DNA of the CDR3: TGCGCCAGCAGCTTCCCAACAGGGGGGCCCTATGGCTACACCTTC.

The chain is built from TRBV6-1 and TRBJ2-5, with D maybe TRBD1 (6 bases). Judging by the DNA end, TRBJ2-7 fits better; the J call may be wrong. The CDR3 extends over 13 amino acids. Germline V CDR1 and CDR2: MNHNS, SASEGT. The CDR3 loop is CASSDIQGGEQYF. The CDR3, as DNA: TGTGCCAGCAGTGATATACAGGGTGGCGAGCAGTACTTC.

This clonotype was recorded only once. The chain recombines TRBV29-1 with TRBJ1-5, with D perhaps TRBD1 (5 bases). The CDR3 is 17 amino acids. V shed 4 bases and J shed 1 base, with 20 bases lying between them. Per the germline V gene, CDR1 is SQVTM and CDR2 is ANQGSEA. CDR3 region: CSVVDDSSDASNQPQHF. The CDR3 DNA is TGCAGCGTTGTGGACGACAGTTCTGACGCAAGCAATCAGCCCCAGCATTTT. Looking up the rest from reference TRBV29-1 and TRBJ1-5 gives the full variable domain: SAVISQKPSRDICQRGTSLTIQCQVDSQVTMMFWYRQQPGQSLTLIATANQGSEATYESGFVIDKFPISRPNLTFSTLTVSNMSPEDSSIYLCSVVDDSSDASNQPQHFGDGTRLSIL.

The rearrangement uses TRBV9 and TRBJ2-7; perhaps TRBD1 as D (6 bases). This CDR3 is built from 15 residues. V lost 4 bases, J lost 5 bases, and 19 bases lay in between. Germline V gives CDR1 SGDLS, CDR2 YYNGEE. CDR3 loop: CASSRSGAVWDEQYF. DNA of the CDR3: TGTGCCAGCAGCCGATCAGGGGCTGTGTGGGACGAGCAGTACTTC.

The chain carries TRBV6-6 and TRBJ1-2; weak D call: TRBD1 (6 bases). Germline V gene data show CDR1 as MNHNY and CDR2 as SVGAGI (reference sequence). The CDR3 consists of 13 residues. The ends were cut back, 6 bases at V and 7 bases at J, with 15 bases in the middle. The CDR3 reads CASSRQVDRGYTF. As DNA, the CDR3 is TGTGCCAGCAGCCGACAGGTGGATCGTGGCTACACCTTC.

The genes are TRBV6-1 and TRBJ1-5; the D gene is possibly TRBD1 (5 bases). Germline V gene data show CDR1 as MNHNS and CDR2 as SASEGT. The ends were cut back, 6 bases at V and 0 bases at J, with 33 bases in the middle. This CDR3 spans 22 amino acids. CDR3 amino acids: CASSPYLSTSPDNNYSNQPQHF. Written as DNA, the CDR3 is TGTGCCAGCAGCCCATACCTATCCACGTCTCCGGACAACAACTATAGCAATCAGCCCCAGCATTTT.

This clonotype has a count of ten or more. V gene TRBV2 combines with J gene TRBJ2-6; the D is unclear. Germline V gene sequence: CDR1 SNHLY, CDR2 FYNNEI. V was trimmed by 7 bases and J by 0 bases, leaving 10 bases between them. This CDR3 has 15 amino acids. The DNA for the CDR3 is TGTGCCAGCAAGACCAATCCCTCTGGGGCCAACGTCCTGACTTTC. Its translation is CASKTNPSGANVLTF. The complete variable domain, with remaining parts taken from reference TRBV2 and TRBJ2-6, reads EPEVTQTPSHQVTQMGQEVILRCVPISNHLYFYWYRQILGQKVEFLVSFYNNEISEKSEIFDDQFSVERPDGSNFTLKIRSTKLEDSAMYFCASKTNPSGANVLTFGAGSRLTVL.

V gene TRBV6-6 combines with J gene TRBJ1-5; D possibly corresponds to TRBD1 (6 bases). The germline V gene encodes CDR1 MNHNY and CDR2 SVGAGI (reference sequence). There are 13 residues in the CDR3. The V end lost 6 bases, the J end lost 7 bases, and 13 bases lay between the germline ends. The CDR3 sequence is CASSLQGAQPQHF. As DNA, the CDR3 is TGTGCCAGCAGCTTACAGGGAGCCCAGCCCCAGCATTTT.